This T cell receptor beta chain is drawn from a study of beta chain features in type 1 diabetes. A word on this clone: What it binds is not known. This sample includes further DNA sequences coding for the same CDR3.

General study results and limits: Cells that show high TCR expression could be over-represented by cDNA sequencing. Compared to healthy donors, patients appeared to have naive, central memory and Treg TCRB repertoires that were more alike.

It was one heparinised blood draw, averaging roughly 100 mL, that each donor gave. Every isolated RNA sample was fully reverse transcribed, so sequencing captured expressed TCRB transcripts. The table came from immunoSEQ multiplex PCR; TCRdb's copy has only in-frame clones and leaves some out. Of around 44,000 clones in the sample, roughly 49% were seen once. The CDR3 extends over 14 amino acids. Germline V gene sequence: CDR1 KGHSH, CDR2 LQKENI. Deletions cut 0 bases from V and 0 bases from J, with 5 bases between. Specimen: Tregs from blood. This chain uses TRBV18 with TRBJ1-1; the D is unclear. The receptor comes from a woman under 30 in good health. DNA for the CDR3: TGTGCCAGCTCACCACCTTCAGTGAACACTGAAGCTTTCTTT. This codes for CASSPPSVNTEAFF.